The TCR beta chain under discussion was sequenced for a study of T cells after yellow fever vaccination. Study summary: Researchers used SMART-Seq v4 Ultra Low Input to prepare fractions that had low cell numbers.

Production of TCR cDNA was by 5'RACE template switching, which also added a universal primer site and UMIs. Each CDR3 protein gets one entry after TCRdb re-called the 5' RACE reads with MiXCR. The sample lists tens of thousands of distinct CDR3 sequences, about 7.4% seen once, with 25% to 30% in the top ten. CDR1 is SGHVS and CDR2 is FQNEAQ in the germline V gene. CDR3 size: 13 residues. Trimming shortened V by 2 bases and J by 8 bases, and 7 bases separated the two germline ends. Many counts were recorded for this clonotype. This chain links TRBV7-8 with TRBJ1-6; D possibly corresponds to TRBD1 (5 bases). The sample in question was CD8+ T cells sorted from PBMCs, obtained around 15 days after the first yellow fever vaccination. This TCR came from a man in his late teens or twenties who received the YFV17D yellow fever vaccine. The CDR3 reads CASSLWGDSPLHF. The DNA for the CDR3 is TGTGCCAGCAGCTTATGGGGGGATTCACCCCTCCACTTT.